This T cell receptor beta chain originates from a study of cytomegalovirus exposure and HLA in healthy donors. With 60 Vbeta and 13 Jbeta primers, the PCR was carried out. Some clones are missing from TCRdb's copy, which holds only in-frame ones; the method was immunoSEQ multiplex PCR. This sample contains tens of thousands of clones. The CDR3 covers 15 residues. V lost 3 bases to trimming and J lost 5 bases, with 16 bases between them. Germline lookup yields CDR1 MGHRA and CDR2 YSYEKL. This clonotype was sampled from a male donor in good health and CMV-seronegative. The source material was PBMCs. This sequence joins TRBV4-1 and TRBJ2-5; D may be TRBD1 (5 bases). The CDR3 nucleotides are TGCGCCAGCAGCCATAAGGCGCGGACATTGGAGACCCAGTACTTC. Its protein is CASSHKARTLETQYF.